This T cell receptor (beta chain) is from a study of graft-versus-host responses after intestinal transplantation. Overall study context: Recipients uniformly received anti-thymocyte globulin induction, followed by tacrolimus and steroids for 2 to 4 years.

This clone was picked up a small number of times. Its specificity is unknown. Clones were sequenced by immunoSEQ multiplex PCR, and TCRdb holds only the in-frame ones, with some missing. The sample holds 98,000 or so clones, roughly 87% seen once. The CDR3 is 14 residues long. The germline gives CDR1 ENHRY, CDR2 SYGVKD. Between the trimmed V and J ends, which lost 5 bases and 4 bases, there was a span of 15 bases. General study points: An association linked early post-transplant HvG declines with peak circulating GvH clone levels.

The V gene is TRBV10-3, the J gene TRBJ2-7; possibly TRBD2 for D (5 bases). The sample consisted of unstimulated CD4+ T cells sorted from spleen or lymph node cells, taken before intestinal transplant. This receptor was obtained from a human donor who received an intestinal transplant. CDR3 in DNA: TGTGCCATCAGTTACTCAAGCGGCGATTACGAGCAGTACTTC. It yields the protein CAISYSSGDYEQYF.